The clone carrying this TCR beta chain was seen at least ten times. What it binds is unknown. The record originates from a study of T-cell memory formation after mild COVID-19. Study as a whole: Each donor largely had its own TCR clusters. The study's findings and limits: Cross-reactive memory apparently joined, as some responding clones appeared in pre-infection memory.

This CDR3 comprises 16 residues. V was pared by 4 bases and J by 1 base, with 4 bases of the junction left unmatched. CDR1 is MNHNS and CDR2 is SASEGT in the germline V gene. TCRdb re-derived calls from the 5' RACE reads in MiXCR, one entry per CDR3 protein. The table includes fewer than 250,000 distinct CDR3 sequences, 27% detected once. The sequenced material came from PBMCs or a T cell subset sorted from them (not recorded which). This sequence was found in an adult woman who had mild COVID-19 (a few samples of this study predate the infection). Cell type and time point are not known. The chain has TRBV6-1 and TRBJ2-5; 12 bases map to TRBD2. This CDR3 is CASSVLAGGLQETQYF. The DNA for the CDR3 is TGTGCCAGCAGTGTCCTAGCGGGGGGGCTCCAAGAGACCCAGTACTTC.